This entry is about one T cell receptor (beta chain). Antigen: not known. Germline V gene data show CDR1 as MDHEN and CDR2 as SYDVKM. V dropped 2 bases and J dropped 4 bases, with 9 bases sitting between them. The CDR3 has 13 residues. These data are taken from a study of cytotoxic CD8 clonotypes in ibrutinib-treated CLL. Investigators sourced around 2 micrograms of genomic DNA from cryopreserved PBMCs for TCR beta libraries. The protocol was immunoSEQ multiplex PCR, while the TCRdb copy is restricted to in-frame clones and leaves out a portion. The repertoire holds some 140,000 clones, with less than 90% as singletons. Notes on the study in general: Before falling back toward baseline at progression, clonality had risen at the time of ibrutinib response. In comparison with age-matched healthy donors, baseline clonality was higher and tracked circulating CD8+ T-cell counts. Clonotypes that were public were uncommon, and they contracted or stayed stable on treatment.

This sample comprised PBMCs, obtained after 24 months of ibrutinib treatment. The V call is TRBV28, the J call TRBJ2-7; D remains unclear. The TCR sequence derives from a human donor with chronic lymphocytic leukemia. The CDR3 DNA reads as TGTGCCAGCAGTTTAAAGTTGGGTTACGAGCAGTACTTC. It translates to CASSLKLGYEQYF.